These T cell receptor beta chains were read from a single sample in a study of T cell responses to AZD1222 COVID-19 vaccine. The table came from immunoSEQ multiplex PCR; TCRdb's copy has only in-frame clones and leaves some out. The data show 110,000 or so clones, about nine tenths seen once. Here the sequenced sample was peripheral blood, taken 28 days after the second AZD1222 dose. The receptor source for this set is an adult who received the AZD1222 COVID-19 vaccine. The CDR3 runs from the conserved cysteine through the conserved F or W. A D gene is named only where the DNA matches it firmly. Not all rows give a size; the values are once, few, many and, for expanded clones, a class.

V,D,J,size,CDR3,DNA
TRBV19,-,TRBJ1-5,-,CASSTRQLSNQPQHF,TGTGCCAGTAGTACAAGACAGCTTAGCAATCAGCCCCAGCATTTT
TRBV3-1/TRBV3-2,-,TRBJ2-5,once,CASSQEGHGARETQYF,TGTGCCAGCAGCCAAGAGGGACATGGAGCGCGGGAGACCCAGTACTTC
TRBV9,TRBD1,TRBJ2-1,-,CASSPGTGSDEQFF,TGTGCCAGCAGCCCCGGGACAGGCAGCGATGAGCAGTTCTTC
TRBV27,-,TRBJ1-6,-,CASSRQNSPLHF,TGTGCCAGCTCCCGGCAGAATTCACCCCTCCACTTT
TRBV5-1,-,TRBJ1-1,-,CASSLGGRGADTEAFF,TGCGCCAGCAGCTTGGGCGGCCGGGGGGCTGACACTGAAGCTTTCTTT
TRBV18,TRBD2,TRBJ2-2,-,CASSPLAGVNTGELFF,TGTGCCAGCTCACCCCTAGCGGGGGTAAACACCGGGGAGCTGTTTTTT
TRBV21-1,-,TRBJ2-7,-,CASNPSGESYEQYF,TGTGCCAGCAACCCTAGCGGAGAAAGCTACGAGCAGTACTTC
TRBV10-3,-,TRBJ1-4,-,CAISQFQGLSTNEKLFF,TGTGCCATCAGTCAATTTCAGGGATTATCAACTAATGAAAAACTGTTTTTT
TRBV15,-,TRBJ1-6,-,CATSRQGLYNSPLHF,TGTGCCACCAGCAGGCAGGGACTCTATAATTCACCCCTCCACTTT
TRBV5-1,TRBD1,TRBJ1-5,-,CASSLQGASNQPQHF,TGCGCCAGCAGCTTACAGGGGGCGAGCAATCAGCCCCAGCATTTT
TRBV7-2,TRBD1,TRBJ1-4,-,CASSISGTGVEKLFF,TGTGCCAGCAGCATCTCCGGGACAGGGGTTGAAAAACTGTTTTTT
TRBV19,TRBD1,TRBJ1-3,once,CASSSRDRNSGNTIYF,TGTGCCAGTAGTAGCAGGGACAGGAACTCTGGAAACACCATATATTTT
TRBV7-9,TRBD1,TRBJ1-2,-,CASSLGQGAPRDGYTF,TGTGCCAGCAGCTTGGGACAGGGGGCGCCCCGGGATGGCTACACCTTC
TRBV2,TRBD2,TRBJ2-2,-,CASSWTRLAGGLTGELFF,TGTGCCAGCAGTTGGACCCGACTAGCGGGGGGCCTCACCGGGGAGCTGTTTTTT
TRBV7-2,TRBD1,TRBJ2-7,-,CASSFGQGKSYEQYF,TGTGCCAGCAGCTTCGGACAGGGGAAATCCTACGAGCAGTACTTC
TRBV20-1,TRBD1,TRBJ1-2,-,CSASDRGRDGYTF,TGCAGTGCTAGTGACAGGGGGCGCGATGGCTACACCTTC
TRBV7-9,-,TRBJ2-3,-,CASSPAPDRTGTDTQYF,TGTGCCAGCAGCCCCGCACCGGACAGAACCGGCACAGATACGCAGTATTTT
TRBV18,TRBD1,TRBJ1-1,-,CASSPGTGGLNTEAFF,TGTGCCAGCTCACCAGGGACAGGGGGGCTGAACACTGAAGCTTTCTTT
TRBV14,-,TRBJ2-7,-,CASSQDHGSAYEQYF,TGTGCCAGCAGCCAAGACCACGGCAGCGCCTACGAGCAGTACTTC
TRBV9,TRBD2,TRBJ2-1,-,CASSVGGGLNEQFF,TGTGCCAGCAGCGTAGGGGGAGGGTTAAATGAGCAGTTCTTC
TRBV27,TRBD1,TRBJ1-5,-,CASSLGTGLRQPQHF,TGTGCCAGCAGTCTAGGGACAGGGCTAAGGCAGCCCCAGCATTTT
TRBV12-5,-,TRBJ1-6,-,CASGEQASNSPLHF,TGTGCTAGTGGAGAACAGGCCAGTAATTCACCCCTCCACTTT
TRBV12-3/TRBV12-4,-,TRBJ1-1,-,CASSWGADTEAFF,TGTGCCAGCAGTTGGGGGGCGGACACTGAAGCTTTCTTT
TRBV4-2,-,TRBJ1-1,-,CASSLSGQNTEAFF,TGTGCCAGCAGCCTGTCGGGCCAGAACACTGAAGCTTTCTTT
TRBV19,-,TRBJ2-7,-,CASSIDATREQYF,TGTGCCAGTAGTATAGATGCCACACGGGAGCAGTACTTC
TRBV7-3,TRBD2,TRBJ2-1,-,CASSSGPGLADNEQFF,TGTGCCAGCAGCTCAGGGCCGGGACTAGCGGACAATGAGCAGTTCTTC
TRBV6-5,TRBD1,TRBJ1-2,-,CASRTTGARYGYTF,TGTGCCAGCAGGACGACAGGGGCGAGATATGGCTACACCTTC
TRBV9,-,TRBJ2-5,-,CASSASGTQYF,TGTGCCAGTTCTGCATCCGGGACCCAGTACTTC
TRBV7-6,-,TRBJ1-1,-,CASSLGEGGLNTEAFF,TGTGCCAGCAGCCTTGGGGAGGGGGGGTTGAACACTGAAGCTTTCTTT
TRBV7-9,-,TRBJ1-3,-,CASSLDGDLANTIYF,TGTGCCAGCAGCTTAGATGGGGACCTGGCGAACACCATATATTTT
TRBV3-1/TRBV3-2,-,TRBJ1-5,few,CASSPSAGPQHF,TGTGCCAGCAGCCCGAGCGCGGGACCCCAGCATTTT
TRBV28,-,TRBJ1-2,few,CASSGAALTYGYTF,TGTGCCAGCTCAGGGGCGGCTCTGACCTATGGCTACACCTTC
TRBV5-4,-,TRBJ2-7,once,CASREGTSYEQYF,TGTGCCAGCAGGGAGGGAACCTCCTACGAGCAGTACTTC